This T cell receptor (beta chain) was recorded in a study of HIV-infected patients and healthy controls. This clonotype was observed at least ten times. V was clipped by 3 bases and J by 0 bases, with 14 bases between them. The CDR3 has 15 residues. Germline values: CDR1 DFQATT, CDR2 SNEGSKA (reference sequence). TCRdb itself ran the 5' RACE reads through MiXCR, one entry per CDR3 protein. The sample carries around 18,000 distinct CDR3 sequences, approximately 16% recorded once. This TCR was sampled from a human donor in good health. The sequencing sample was made of CD8+ T cells from blood. The gene calls are TRBV20-1 and TRBJ1-1, with D perhaps matching TRBD1 (6 bases). The CDR3 here is CSASYPRTVNTEAFF. The CDR3 DNA reads as TGCAGTGCTAGTTATCCCCGGACAGTGAACACTGAAGCTTTCTTT.